This note documents a single TCR beta chain sequence. No cognate antigen has been identified for it. Per-base qualities were not stored, and no clone one base away is much larger. This entry comes from a study of T cell responses to AZD1222 COVID-19 vaccine (dated by TCRdb to about 2021). General notes on the study: A total of approximately 240 trial participants underwent TCR sequencing, of whom 207 received two doses of AZD1222 and around 25 received two doses of the MenACWY control vaccine. Trial participants were enrolled by age into subgroups of 18-55, 56-69 and 70-plus years, and roughly 150, 30 and 60 TCR-sequenced participants, respectively, were included in these subgroups. Summary of the overall study and its limitations: The vaccine-associated CD4 TCRs covered the entire spike protein, and the dominant responses fell in regions 160-218 and 743-854. A significant rise in spike-specific TCR breadth and depth was observed after two AZD1222 doses relative to day 0 and relative to MenACWY recipients. Participants were mostly white British and included more females than males, and it was suggested by the authors that clonal diversity may have been underestimated. Nearly half of unique spike-specific TCRs reportedly recognized epitopes outside regions mutated in the B.1.351 and B.1.1.7 variants. Conclusions about previously exposed vaccinees were limited because only 6 or 7 AZD1222 recipients were SARS-CoV-2 seropositive at baseline. Because no day 14 peak-response samples were available, the repertoires could be characterized only after the peak T cell response. The 56-69-year group was small, and its depth increase did not reach significance, likely because of low power.

The sample's time point label, decoded: about 28 days (+/-7) after the second vaccine dose. AZD1222 recipients with second doses at about 4 weeks or about 12 weeks were pooled, because spike-specific TCR depth and breadth did not differ between schedules. Samples from vaccinated people were obtained from the UK trials COV001 and COV002, which included a single-blind randomized controlled phase 2/3 trial of AZD1222 (ChAdOx1 nCoV-19) in healthy adults. For TCRbeta chain sequencing, PBMC samples were collected from trial participants at day 0 and at day 28 after the second dose. The CDR3 regions of human TCRbeta chains were analyzed by immunosequencing. In the authors' own workflow: Repertoire TCRs were matched against a reference library of SARS-CoV-2-specific TCRs generated with the MIRA antigen-specificity platform. Breadth was defined as the fraction of unique TCRs that were SARS-CoV-2-associated. Depth was defined as the fraction of total T cells that were SARS-CoV-2-associated. Using the MIRA data, each spike-specific TCR was mapped to the spike region that the TCR reacts to and placed in a CD4 or CD8 class. Log10-transformed breadth and depth values were compared by one-way ANOVA with Sidak's multiple comparisons tests. TCRdb stores this immuneACCESS table with in-frame sequences only. Part of the clones is absent; in the studies checked, under half of the shortfall reflects unresolved V genes, and no reason is known for the rest. The V and J calls and clone size are taken from that table; D and trimming were inferred from the DNA. The sample includes about 140,000 clones, with approximately 92% observed a single time. The ten largest clones represent approximately 6.8% of the sample.

CDR1 and CDR2 are read off the germline V gene as SGHDN and FVKESK. Measured from the cysteine to the phenylalanine, the CDR3 is 14 residues long. Kept here is only the CDR3 DNA, which spans 42 bases and is read in frame from base 1. V is shortened by 0 bases, J by 11 bases, and the region joining them spans 16 bases. This clonotype was sampled from an adult who received the AZD1222 COVID-19 vaccine. Sequences were derived from peripheral blood, sampled 28 days after the second AZD1222 dose. Recombination joined TRBV14 with TRBJ1-1; possibly the D gene is TRBD1, per 6 matching bases. The sequenced DNA: TGTGCCAGCAGCCAAGAGGGGGTCAGGGGAAGGGCTTTCTTT. It translates as CASSQEGVRGRAFF.